Described below is a single TCR beta chain sequence and its context. Its target is not known. The source of the sample is a study of T cell responses to AZD1222 COVID-19 vaccine. Broader study findings: Nearly half of spike-specific TCRs reportedly target unmutated variant regions. Only a handful of AZD1222 recipients, several in all, had baseline seropositivity. Repertoires were obtained solely post-peak T cell response.

The CDR3 is 19 residues long. CDR1 is MNHEY, CDR2 SMNVEV, per germline (reference sequence). V lost 0 bases to trimming and J lost 1 base; unmatched junction nucleotides: 7. TCRdb's table, derived via immunoSEQ multiplex PCR, lists solely in-frame clones and lacks some. The sample has around 200,000 clones, about 91% seen once; the top ten hold around 0.5%. The chain joins TRBV27 to TRBJ2-2; 11 bases agree with TRBD2. The sequence was collected from an adult in good health. Specimen: peripheral blood, collected on day 0 of AZD1222 vaccination. In DNA, the CDR3 is TGTGCCAGCAGTTTATCGGGGACTAGCGGATGGGGGAACACCGGGGAGCTGTTTTTT. Protein: CASSLSGTSGWGNTGELFF.